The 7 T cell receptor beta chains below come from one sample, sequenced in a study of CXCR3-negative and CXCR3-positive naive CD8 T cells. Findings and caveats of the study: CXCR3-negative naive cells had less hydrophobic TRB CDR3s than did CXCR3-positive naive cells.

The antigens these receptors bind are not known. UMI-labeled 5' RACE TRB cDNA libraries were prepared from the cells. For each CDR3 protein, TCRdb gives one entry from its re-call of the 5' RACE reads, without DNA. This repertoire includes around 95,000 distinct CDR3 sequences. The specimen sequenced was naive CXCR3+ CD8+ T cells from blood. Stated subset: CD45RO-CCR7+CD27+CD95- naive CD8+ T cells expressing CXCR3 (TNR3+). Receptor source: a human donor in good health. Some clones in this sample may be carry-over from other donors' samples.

CDR3 sequence: CASSQERPYEQYF. This rearrangement joins TRBV4-3 to TRBJ2-7. Germline V gene lookup returns CDR1 LGHNA and CDR2 YSLEER. The CDR3 covers 13 residues.

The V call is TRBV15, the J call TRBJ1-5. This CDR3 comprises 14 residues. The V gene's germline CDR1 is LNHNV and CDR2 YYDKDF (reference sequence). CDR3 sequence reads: CATSRDRDNQPQHF. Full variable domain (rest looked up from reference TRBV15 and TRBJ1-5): DAMVIQNPRYQVTQFGKPVTLSCSQTLNHNVMYWYQQKSSQAPKLLFHYYDKDFNNEADTPDNFQSRRPNTSFCFLDIRSPGLGDTAMYLCATSRDRDNQPQHFGDGTRLSIL.

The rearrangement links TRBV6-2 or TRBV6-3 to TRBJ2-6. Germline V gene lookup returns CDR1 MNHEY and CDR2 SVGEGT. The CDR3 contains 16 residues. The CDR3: CASSYPQGSGANVLTF.

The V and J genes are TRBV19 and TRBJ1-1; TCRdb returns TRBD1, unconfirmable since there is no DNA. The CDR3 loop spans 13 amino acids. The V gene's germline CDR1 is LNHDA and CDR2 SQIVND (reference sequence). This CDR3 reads CASSMTGGTEAFF.

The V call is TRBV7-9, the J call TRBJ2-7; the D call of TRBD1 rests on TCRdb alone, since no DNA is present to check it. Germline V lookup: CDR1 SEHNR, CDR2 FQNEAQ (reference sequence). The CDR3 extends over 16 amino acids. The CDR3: CASSNSEADGIYEQYF.

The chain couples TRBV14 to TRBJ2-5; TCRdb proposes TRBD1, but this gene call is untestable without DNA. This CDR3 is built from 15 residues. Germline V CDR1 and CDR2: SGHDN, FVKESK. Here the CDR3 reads CASSGSGHPQETQYF.

CDR3 sequence: CAILVNTEAFF. The chain joins TRBV10-3 to TRBJ1-1. CDR1 and CDR2 from the germline V gene are ENHRY and SYGVKD. This CDR3 has 11 residues.